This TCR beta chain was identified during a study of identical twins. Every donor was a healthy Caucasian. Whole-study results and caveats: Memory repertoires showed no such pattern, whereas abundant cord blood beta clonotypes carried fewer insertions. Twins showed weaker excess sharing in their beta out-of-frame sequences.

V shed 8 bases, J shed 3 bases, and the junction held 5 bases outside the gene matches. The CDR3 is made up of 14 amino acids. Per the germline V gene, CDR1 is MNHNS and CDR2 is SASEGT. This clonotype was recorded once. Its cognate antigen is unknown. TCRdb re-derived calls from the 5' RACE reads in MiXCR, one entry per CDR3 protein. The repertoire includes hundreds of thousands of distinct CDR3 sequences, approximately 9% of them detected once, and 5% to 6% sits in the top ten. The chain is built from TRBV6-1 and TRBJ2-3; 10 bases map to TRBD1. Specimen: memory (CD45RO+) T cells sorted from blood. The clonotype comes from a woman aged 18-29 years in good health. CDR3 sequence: CASVRDRGTDTQYF. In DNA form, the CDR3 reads TGTGCCAGCGTCCGGGACAGGGGAACAGATACGCAGTATTTT.